This record concerns one TCR beta chain sequence. TCRdb re-called the RT-PCR reads through MiXCR, storing one row per CDR3 protein. The sample includes 500,000 to 700,000 distinct CDR3 sequences, around a quarter of them seen just once. These data originate in a study of response to subunit inactivated influenza vaccine. The data also belong to a second study, concerning T cells expressing NK-cell markers. That source adds: Scientists made TCR beta cDNA using 5'RACE template switching with UMIs.

This clonotype was sampled from a man aged 45-65 years who received an inactivated influenza vaccine. Specimen: CD4+ T cells sorted from PBMCs, collected about 12 days after vaccination.

CDR3 DNA: TGTGCCAGCAGGGCGGCTACGTTTCAGCCCCAGCATTTT. Translating it yields CASRAATFQPQHF. The J gene is TRBJ1-5, the V gene TRBV6-1; D is ambiguous. The CDR3 length is 13 residues. Trimming left V 6 bases short and J 6 bases short, with 12 bases between. The germline V gene has CDR1 MNHNS and CDR2 SASEGT.